This entry lists 25 T cell receptor beta chains sequenced from one sample in a study of prognosis after radiotherapy for stage I lung cancer. Two rounds of multiplex PCR amplified TCR beta CDR3 from genomic DNA. First-round PCR amplification was performed with primers specific to each TRBV and TRBJ gene. TCRdb called the multiplex PCR reads again in MiXCR, with one record for every CDR3 protein. Among under 30,000 distinct CDR3 sequences listed, roughly 30% were seen once. This sample comprised PBMCs, obtained before or after stereotactic body radiation therapy (not recorded which). Every receptor here comes from a donor over 45 with non-small cell lung cancer.

This clonotype was observed at least ten times. The chain joins TRBV24-1 to TRBJ2-5, with TRBD1 as a possible D gene (6 bases). The germline V gene encodes CDR1 KGHDR and CDR2 SFDVKD. CDR3 size: 15 residues. Trimming cost V 4 bases and J 1 base, with 12 bases left between them. The CDR3 here is CATSEYTGFQETQYF. DNA for the CDR3: TGTGCCACCAGTGAATACACAGGGTTCCAAGAGACCCAGTACTTC.

A note on this clonotype: An end of the junction does not agree with germline; a read error may underlie this. The chain is built from TRBV12-3 or TRBV12-4 and TRBJ2-1; TRBD2 aligns across 11 bases. This CDR3 region has 16 residues. The DNA for the CDR3 is TGCGCCAGCCAACTAGCGGGAGCCATCTCCTACAATGAGCAGTTCTTC. Translated, it gives CASQLAGAISYNEQFF.

This clonotype was found many times. This rearrangement joins TRBV4-1 to TRBJ2-1; 9 bases fit TRBD1. Germline values: CDR1 MGHRA, CDR2 YSYEKL. This CDR3 is 15 amino acids long. V was clipped by 4 bases and J by 7 bases; unmatched bases: 8. The CDR3 sequence is CASSPGTGTFNEQFF. As DNA, the CDR3 is TGCGCCAGCAGCCCCGGGACAGGGACTTTTAATGAGCAGTTCTTC.

Ten or more counts support this clonotype. V usage is TRBV7-9 and J usage is TRBJ2-1; no clear D. Trimming pared 3 bases from V and 2 bases from J, leaving 14 bases between. Germline assignment: CDR1 SEHNR and CDR2 FQNEAQ (reference sequence). The CDR3 runs to 16 residues. The CDR3 reads CASSFFKGNTYNEQFF. Here the CDR3 DNA reads TGTGCCAGCAGCTTCTTCAAGGGTAACACCTACAATGAGCAGTTCTTC.

Notes on this clonotype: It is likely a read error, because the conserved phenylalanine at the end of the CDR3 is missing. It is unclear where the CDR3 begins or ends on the DNA, so no DNA is shown, and the CDR3 is as TCRdb lists it. The gene calls are TRBV7-9 and TRBJ1-2; no DNA check was done on the table's D call, TRBD1. Including both end residues, the CDR3 is 15 amino acids long. CDR1 is SEHNR, CDR2 FQNEAQ, per germline (reference sequence). CDR3 protein: CASSSQGRPHYGYTS.

This clonotype was recorded many times. CDR3 sequence (DNA): TGTGCCAGCAGTTTACACTCTTGGGGGGGTCTAGCGGGAGTTATCGGGGAGCTGTTTTTT. Protein: CASSLHSWGGLAGVIGELFF. The rearrangement links TRBV27 to TRBJ2-2; 10 bases fit TRBD2. The CDR3 is 20 amino acids. Germline V gene sequence: CDR1 MNHEY, CDR2 SMNVEV (reference sequence). V shed 2 bases and J 7 bases; nucleotides not matched to a gene: 19.

On this clonotype: Its ends do not fully match the called genes, so a read error is possible. J is TRBJ2-1 and V is TRBV27; no definite D call. Germline V gene data show CDR1 as MNHEY and CDR2 as SMNVEV (reference sequence). The CDR3 is made up of 13 amino acids. CDR3 residues: CTSSSTPLNEQFF. The CDR3 nucleotides read TGTACCAGCAGTAGTACTCCGCTCAATGAGCAGTTCTTC.

This clonotype has a count of ten or more. The V gene is TRBV27, the J gene TRBJ2-7; TRBD2 matches at 7 bases. CDR1 and CDR2 (germline): MNHEY, SMNVEV (reference sequence). The CDR3 consists of 15 residues. With 5 bases clipped from V and 0 bases from J, the junction kept 7 bases outside the gene matches. Here the CDR3 DNA reads TGTGCCAGCAGTCTGACTAGCAGGAGCTCCTACGAGCAGTACTTC. It codes for CASSLTSRSSYEQYF.

Note on this clonotype: One end of the junction varies from germline; a read error may be responsible. The chain is built from TRBV6-1 and TRBJ1-2; 8 nucleotides agree with TRBD1. Germline CDR1 reads MNHNS; CDR2 reads SASEGT. CDR3 length: 15 residues. The CDR3 sequence: CTSIPRGQGFGDYTF. CDR3 sequence (DNA): TGTACCAGCATTCCCCGAGGACAGGGCTTTGGTGACTACACCTTC.

Concerning this clonotype: With a far larger clone one base away, a read error is the likely cause. This chain joins TRBV6-2 or TRBV6-3 and TRBJ1-5; D might be TRBD1 (6 bases). V lost 5 bases and J lost 8, with 16 bases in between. Germline CDR1 reads MNHEY; CDR2 reads SVGEGT. This CDR3 comprises 14 residues. CDR3 region: CASSEQQGYKPQHF. The CDR3 DNA is TGTGCCAGCAGTGAACAACAGGGATATAAGCCCCAGCATTTT.

This clonotype was counted ten times or more. The chain recombines TRBV20-1 with TRBJ2-4; D is undetermined. V gave up 4 bases and J gave up 0 bases, with 16 bases separating them. Germline V lookup: CDR1 DFQATT, CDR2 SNEGSKA (reference sequence). The CDR3 contains 16 residues. DNA for the CDR3: TGCAGTGCTACCGCCCGACAAATACTAGCCAAAAACATTCAGTACTTC. Translating it yields CSATARQILAKNIQYF.

The sample holds many counts of this clonotype. The V gene is TRBV7-6, the J gene TRBJ2-1; 10 bases fit TRBD2. CDR1 and CDR2 (germline): SGHVS, FNYEAQ. V lost 5 bases, J lost 7 bases, and 17 bases stayed unmatched. The length of the CDR3 is 18 residues. The CDR3 sequence is CASSAAISSGSYLNEQFF. As DNA, the CDR3 is TGTGCCAGCAGCGCTGCCATCTCTAGCGGGAGTTATCTAAATGAGCAGTTCTTC.

Concerning this clonotype: Here the CDR3 omits its conserved ending phenylalanine or tryptophan, so a read error is the likely source. The chain employs TRBV6-5 and TRBJ2-7; 7 nucleotides agree with TRBD2. Germline CDR1 reads MNHEY; CDR2 reads SVGAGI. The V and J ends lost 0 bases and 4 bases, in that order; junction bases with no gene match: 12. This CDR3 contains 17 residues. Written as DNA, the CDR3 is TGTGCCAGCAGTTACTCCGATCGACTAGAGGGAGGGTACGAGCAGTACCTC. Encoded protein: CASSYSDRLEGGYEQYL.

Points on this clonotype: This could be a read error, since a much larger clone is one nucleotide away. This chain uses TRBV30 with TRBJ1-5; D uncertain. Germline V gene sequence: CDR1 GTSNPN, CDR2 SVGIG (reference sequence). The CDR3 is 13 amino acids. Trimming cost V 5 bases and J 5 bases, with 13 bases left between them. The CDR3 DNA reads as TGTGCCTGGGGTCGGGCGGACGATCAGCCCCAGCATTTT. Its protein is CAWGRADDQPQHF.

CDR3 coding DNA: TGTGCCTGGAGCCTGGACAGGGATGGCTATGGCTACACCTTC. Its translation is CAWSLDRDGYGYTF. J is TRBJ1-2 and V is TRBV30, with 8 nucleotides matching TRBD1. Germline CDR1 GTSNPN, CDR2 SVGIG (reference sequence). This CDR3 is 14 amino acids long. With 3 bases clipped from V and 4 bases from J, the junction kept 7 bases outside the gene matches.

CDR3: CASSGSRNTWVVIGEQFF. The CDR3 DNA sequence: TGTGCCAGCAGTGGATCCCGAAATACATGGGTCGTTATTGGTGAGCAGTTCTTC. J is TRBJ2-1 and V is TRBV9; D ambiguous. Trimming cost V 5 bases and J 9 bases, with 30 bases left between them. The CDR3 loop spans 18 amino acids. Germline CDR1 is SGDLS and CDR2 is YYNGEE.

The V call is TRBV28, the J call TRBJ1-6; tentative D call: TRBD1 (5 bases). The germline V gene encodes CDR1 MDHEN and CDR2 SYDVKM. Trimming cost V 6 bases and J 9 bases, with 21 bases left between them. The CDR3 is 16 residues long. CDR3 sequence reads: CASSSPGLTRCSPLHF. The CDR3 region has the DNA TGTGCCAGCAGCTCCCCGGGACTCACCCGGTGTTCACCCCTCCACTTT.

This clonotype was picked up many times. DNA of the CDR3: TGTGCTAGTGGTTTGGACAGGGGAGGCGAGCAGTACTTC. Its protein product is CASGLDRGGEQYF. The chain has TRBV12-5 and TRBJ2-7; possible D gene TRBD1, 7 bases. The V and J ends lost 1 base and 6 bases respectively, with 10 bases between them. Germline V lookup: CDR1 LGHNT, CDR2 FRNRAP. The CDR3 length is 13 residues.

This clonotype came up many times. This sequence joins TRBV28 and TRBJ2-3; 8 positions agree with TRBD2. Germline V gene data show CDR1 as MDHEN and CDR2 as SYDVKM. Losses at the gene ends were 3 bases for V and 4 bases for J; bases not matched to a gene: 6. The CDR3 runs to 15 residues. DNA of the CDR3: TGTGCCAGCAGTTTCGGGGCGGGAGGAGCAGATACGCAGTATTTT. Protein: CASSFGAGGADTQYF.

Notes on this clonotype: One end of the junction does not line up with germline, which may come from a read error. The genes are TRBV3-1 and TRBJ2-7; no firm D call. The germline V gene encodes CDR1 LGHDT and CDR2 YNNKEL (reference sequence). The CDR3 contains 11 residues. The CDR3 reads CASNRQYDQYF. Written as DNA, the CDR3 is TGTGCCAGCAACCGGCAATACGATCAGTACTTC.

This rearrangement joins TRBV5-1 to TRBJ2-2, with TRBD2 matching 13 bases. CDR1 and CDR2 (germline): SGHRS, YFSETQ. The CDR3 covers 16 residues. Trimming took 6 bases from V and 7 from J; bases not matched to a gene: 9. The CDR3 here is CASIPRTSGGSGELFF. CDR3 DNA: TGCGCCAGCATCCCACGGACTAGCGGGGGCAGCGGGGAGCTGTTTTTT.

This clonotype was seen ten or more times. This chain links TRBV5-1 with TRBJ2-2; tentatively, D is TRBD1 (5 bases). CDR1 is SGHRS, CDR2 YFSETQ, per germline. The CDR3 is 16 residues long. V was shortened by 1 base and J by 0 bases, with 10 bases between the two germline ends. CDR3 bases: TGCGCCAGCAGCTTGCGGGCCAGGGCGAACACCGGGGAGCTGTTTTTT. It codes for CASSLRARANTGELFF.

The gene calls are TRBV28 and TRBJ1-4; D remains unclear. This CDR3 comprises 14 residues. V was pared by 3 bases and J by 3 bases, with 8 bases between. Germline V gene sequence: CDR1 MDHEN, CDR2 SYDVKM. The CDR3 reads CASSFTLANEKLFF. The CDR3 region has the DNA TGTGCCAGCAGTTTTACCCTTGCTAATGAAAAACTGTTTTTT.

The chain employs TRBV7-2 and TRBJ2-7; tentatively, D is TRBD1 (5 bases). There are 15 residues in the CDR3. The germline CDR1 and CDR2 sequences are SGHTA and FQGNSA. Trimming stripped 5 bases from V and 4 bases from J, with 18 bases between. This CDR3 reads CASSGAAGRLYEQYF. The CDR3 DNA sequence: TGTGCCAGCAGCGGGGCGGCAGGGCGGTTGTACGAGCAGTACTTC.

The chain is built from TRBV27 and TRBJ1-6; D call uncertain. Per the germline V gene, CDR1 is MNHEY and CDR2 is SMNVEV (reference sequence). V was trimmed by 6 bases and J by 5 bases, leaving 11 bases between them. The CDR3 consists of 14 residues. The DNA of the CDR3 is TGTGCCAGCAGCCAAGGGAACAATAATTCACCCCTCCACTTT. It encodes CASSQGNNNSPLHF.